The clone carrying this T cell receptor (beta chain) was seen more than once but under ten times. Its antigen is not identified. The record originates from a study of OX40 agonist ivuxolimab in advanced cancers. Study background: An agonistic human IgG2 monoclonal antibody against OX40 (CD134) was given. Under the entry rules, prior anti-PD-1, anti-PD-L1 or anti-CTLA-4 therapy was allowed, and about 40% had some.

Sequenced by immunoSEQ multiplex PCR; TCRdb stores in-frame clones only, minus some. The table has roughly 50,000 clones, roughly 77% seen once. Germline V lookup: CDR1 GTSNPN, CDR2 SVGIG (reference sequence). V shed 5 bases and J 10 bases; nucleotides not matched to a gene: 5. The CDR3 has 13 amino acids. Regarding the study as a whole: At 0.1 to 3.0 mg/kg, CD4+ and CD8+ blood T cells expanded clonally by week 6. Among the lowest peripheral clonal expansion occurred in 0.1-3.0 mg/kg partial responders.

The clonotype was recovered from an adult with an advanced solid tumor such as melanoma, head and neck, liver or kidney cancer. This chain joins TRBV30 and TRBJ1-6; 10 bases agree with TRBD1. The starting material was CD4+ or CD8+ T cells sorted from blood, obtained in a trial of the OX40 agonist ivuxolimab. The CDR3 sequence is CAWAGTGASPLHF. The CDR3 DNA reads TGTGCCTGGGCCGGGACAGGGGCCTCACCCCTCCACTTT.